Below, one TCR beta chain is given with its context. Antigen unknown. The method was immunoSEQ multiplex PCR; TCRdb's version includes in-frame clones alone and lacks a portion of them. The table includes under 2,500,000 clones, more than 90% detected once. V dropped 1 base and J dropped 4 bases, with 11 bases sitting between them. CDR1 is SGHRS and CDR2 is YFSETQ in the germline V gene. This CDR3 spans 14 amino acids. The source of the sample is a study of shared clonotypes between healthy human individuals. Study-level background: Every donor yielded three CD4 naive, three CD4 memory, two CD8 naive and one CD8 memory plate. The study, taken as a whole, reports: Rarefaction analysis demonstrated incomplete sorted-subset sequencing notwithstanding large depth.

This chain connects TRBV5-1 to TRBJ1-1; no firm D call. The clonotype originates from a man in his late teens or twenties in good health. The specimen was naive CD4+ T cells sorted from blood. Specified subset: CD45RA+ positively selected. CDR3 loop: CASSLSWSGTEAFF. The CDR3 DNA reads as TGCGCCAGCAGCTTGTCATGGAGCGGCACTGAAGCTTTCTTT. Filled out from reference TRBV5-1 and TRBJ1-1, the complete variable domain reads KAGVTQTPRYLIKTRGQQVTLSCSPISGHRSVSWYQQTPGQGLQFLFEYFSETQRNKGNFPGRFSGRQFSNSRSEMNVSTLELGDSALYLCASSLSWSGTEAFFGQGTRLTVV.